This T cell receptor (beta chain) was sequenced for a study of CD8 T cells in Susac syndrome (dated by TCRdb to about 2019). Some background on the complete study: Among the sequenced Susac syndrome patients, six had clinically active disease and 8 or 9 were in clinical remission. At the time of blood withdrawal, Susac syndrome patients were either therapy-naive, taking corticosteroids (with some also receiving IVIg), or on IVIg alone. Whether CD8+ T cell activation and differentiation in Susac syndrome was antigen driven was tested using repertoire sequencing.

What the authors observed across the whole study: No clonal expansion was detected in the CD4+ T cell repertoire of Susac syndrome patients. The study acknowledged that relatively few individuals were included in the TCR sequencing and HLA analysis.

Comment on this clonotype: Its recognized antigen is unknown. Base quality data are lacking; no much larger clone is found one base away.

RNA was extracted using the RNeasy kit, and roughly 0.45 to 1 microgram was reverse transcribed with random hexamers. The immunoSEQ multiplex PCR assay, which covers 54 Vbeta and 13 Jbeta segments, was used to amplify TCR beta CDR3 regions. PCR amplification bias was corrected using a synthetic template baseline for primer optimization and computational correction. The original methods were these. Reads were annotated to V, D and J genes per IMGT and analyzed with immunoSEQ Analyzer, keeping only productive sequences. Clonality was calculated as one minus the Shannon entropy normalized by log2 of the number of productive unique sequences. Public and private clones were assessed among the 100 most prevalent clones of each patient and control. Susac-specific clones were defined as absent from healthy and MS cohorts, about 1,000 published viral clones and other ImmuneACCESS disease sequences. Using fastp trimming at Q25 and MiXCR clonotype assembly, TCRdb reanalyzed the public sequencing data and kept in-frame beta chains. Entries that share a CDR3 protein sequence are merged under the most common genes and DNA. The V and J calls were determined by TCRdb, not by the authors. Across this sample there are under 200,000 distinct CDR3 sequences, with around 94% seen only once. The ten largest clones take up 0.12% of the sample.

Peripheral blood CD8+ and CD4+ T cells from healthy donors, Susac syndrome patients and multiple sclerosis patients were profiled by high-throughput TCR beta sequencing. Susac syndrome patients met recently defined diagnostic criteria for definite or probable disease. Bulk CD8+ and CD4+ T cells were purified by magnetic negative isolation, while CD8+ TEMRA cells were enriched using FACS. Blood was collected in EDTA tubes and processed within 24 hours, with PBMCs isolated through density gradient centrifugation. PBMCs intended for TCR sequencing were frozen in liquid nitrogen and were later thawed in a 37 degrees C water bath. The sorted or isolated CD4+, CD8+ and CD8+ TEMRA cells reached a purity of at least 90%. The trim is 3 bases for V and 5 bases for J, with a gap of 11 bases between the germline ends. CDR1 KGHSH and CDR2 LQKENI were looked up in the germline V gene. Counted from cysteine to phenylalanine, this CDR3 has 14 amino acids. Kept here is only the CDR3 DNA, which spans 42 bases and is read in frame from base 1.

The V and J genes are TRBV18 and TRBJ2-1; the D gene is possibly TRBD1 or TRBD2, with 5 bases matching each. Sequenced: CD4+ T cells from PBMCs. The sequence was collected from a human donor with Susac syndrome. The CDR3 region reads CASSPPGRNNEQFF. In nucleotide form, the sequence is TGTGCCAGCTCACCCCCGGGACGGAACAATGAGCAGTTCTTC. Full variable domain (CDR3 extended with the reference TRBV18 and TRBJ2-1 proteins): NAGVMQNPRHLVRRRGQEARLRCSPMKGHSHVYWYRQLPEEGLKFMVYLQKENIIDESGMPKERFSAEFPKEGPSILRIQQVVRGDSAAYFCASSPPGRNNEQFFGPGTRLTVL.